The rows below give T cell receptor beta chains drawn from one sample of a study of HIV-infected children after antiretroviral therapy interruption. MiXCR, applied by TCRdb to the 3' RACE reads, yields one record per CDR3 protein. The table lists around 15,000 distinct CDR3 sequences, 3% to 3.5% of them singletons, with about 4.9% in the top ten. The sequenced sample was CD45RA+ CD4+ T cells from PBMCs, obtained from a donor given antiretroviral therapy, either interrupted or continuous. Receptors originate from a child aged 2 to 17 with HIV. Each CDR3 is given with its conserved first and last residue. The D gene is left open where the match is weak. Some rows mark clone size as missing; the rest say once, few, many or name a class of expanded clone.

j_call v_call d_call clone_size cdr3_nt cdr3_aa
TRBJ2-1 TRBV24-1 TRBD1 . TGTGCCACCACGGAAGGGACAGACTACAATGAGCAGTTCTTC CATTEGTDYNEQFF
TRBJ2-7 TRBV5-4 TRBD1 medium-sized TGTGCCAGCAGCTCTACCGGGACAGGGGTCAACGAGCAGTACTTC CASSSTGTGVNEQYF
TRBJ2-7 TRBV7-2 TRBD1 many TGTGCCAGCAGCTTAGCTCGACGGTGGGACAGGCCTCCGTTATTC CASSLARRWDRPPLF
TRBJ2-1 TRBV5-4 TRBD1 many TGTGCCAGCAGCTTGTCTCCAGGACAGGTAGTCAATGAGCAGTTCTTC CASSLSPGQVVNEQFF
TRBJ2-7 TRBV5-1 . many TGCGCCAGCACCGTAGGCGGGGGCCTCGACGAGCAGTACTTC CASTVGGGLDEQYF
TRBJ2-7 TRBV12-3/TRBV12-4 TRBD1 many TGTGCCAGCAGTTATCGACAGGGGTGGTACGAGCAGTACTTC CASSYRQGWYEQYF
TRBJ1-5 TRBV12-5 . many TGTGCTAGTGGTTTGGATAGCAATCAGCCCCAGCATTTT CASGLDSNQPQHF
TRBJ1-3 TRBV12-3/TRBV12-4 . many TGTGCCAGCAGTTACAGGGACACCATATATTTT CASSYRDTIYF
TRBJ2-7 TRBV4-1 . many TGCGCCAGCAGCCAAGAATTTGGACAAGCCTACGAGCAGTACTTC CASSQEFGQAYEQYF
TRBJ2-3 TRBV5-1 . . TGCGCCAGCAGCTTGTTTCCGACAGATACGCAGTATTTT CASSLFPTDTQYF
TRBJ2-3 TRBV28 . many TGTGCCAGCAGTTCCGCATGGACAGATACGCAGTATTTT CASSSAWTDTQYF
TRBJ1-5 TRBV5-1 . many TGCGCCAGCAGCTTGGAACAGTCCTTTGATCAGCCCCAGCATTTT CASSLEQSFDQPQHF
TRBJ1-1 TRBV20-1 . many TGCAGTGCTCGGGGGGAGGCTTTCTTT CSARGEAFF
TRBJ1-2 TRBV11-3 . medium-sized TGTGCCAGCAGCTTTGGCCGGGGGGAGGGCAGCAACTATGGCTACACCTTC CASSFGRGEGSNYGYTF
TRBJ1-1 TRBV19 . many TGTGCCAGTAGTATAAACGTTAGGGCCCAAGCTTTCTTT CASSINVRAQAFF
TRBJ1-2 TRBV11-2 TRBD1 many TGTGCCAGCAGCTTGGAGCCGGGACAGTTTTTGTATGGCTACACCTTC CASSLEPGQFLYGYTF
TRBJ2-1 TRBV11-2 . many TGTGCCAGCAGCCCCCGAGGGGACAATGAGCAGTTCTTC CASSPRGDNEQFF
TRBJ1-6 TRBV20-1 . few TGCAGTGCTAGCCCGGACTACAATTCACCCCTCCACTTT CSASPDYNSPLHF
TRBJ1-2 TRBV21-1 . few TGTGCCAGCAGCAAAGCCAAACAGGGGGCGGATAACTATGGCTACACCTTC CASSKAKQGADNYGYTF
TRBJ2-5 TRBV23-1 . many TGCGCCAGCAGTCAATCGATAGGAGAGACCCAGTACTTC CASSQSIGETQYF
TRBJ2-5 TRBV7-8 TRBD2 few TGTGCCAGCAGCCCCGGACTAGCGGGGGGACGAGAGACCCAGTACTTC CASSPGLAGGRETQYF
TRBJ2-3 TRBV5-1 . many TGCGCCAGCAGCTTTAGGTTGGAGGGTCTCTCGCTGCAGTATTTT CASSFRLEGLSLQYF
TRBJ1-1 TRBV20-1 TRBD1 many TGCAGTGCTAGAGAGGACAGGGGCAAAGCTTTCTTT CSAREDRGKAFF
TRBJ1-1 TRBV29-1 . many TGCAGCGTTATCCCCCAGGGGAAGAACACTGAAGCTTTCTTT CSVIPQGKNTEAFF
TRBJ2-7 TRBV20-1 . . TGCAGTGCTCTTAGGGACTCCTACGAGCAGTACTTC CSALRDSYEQYF
TRBJ2-1 TRBV5-6 TRBD1 many TGTGCCAGCAGCTTCGCCGACAGGGGCGGTGAGCAGTTCTTC CASSFADRGGEQFF
TRBJ1-2 TRBV3-1 . many TGTGCCAGCAGCCAAGGTTGGTTTGGTGGCTACACCTTC CASSQGWFGGYTF
TRBJ1-1 TRBV7-2 TRBD1 . TGTGCCAGCACCACCCCAGGGGGGAAGAGAGGAGAAGCTTTCTTT CASTTPGGKRGEAFF
TRBJ2-7 TRBV12-3/TRBV12-4 . many TGTGCCAGCAGCTTAGTGGGGTTCATCTACGAGCAGTACTTC CASSLVGFIYEQYF
TRBJ2-1 TRBV12-3/TRBV12-4 TRBD2 many TGTGCCAGCAAGAAAGCGGGGGGGCGAGAGCAGTTCTTC CASKKAGGREQFF
TRBJ1-5 TRBV20-1 . many TGCAGTGCTGTCTCAGGGTCAAATCAGCCCCAGCATTTT CSAVSGSNQPQHF
TRBJ2-7 TRBV28 . many TGTGCCAGCAGACCTACGGGGTACGAGCAGTACTTC CASRPTGYEQYF
TRBJ2-3 TRBV7-2 TRBD1 many TGTGCCAGCAGCTTAGCCCCCGTCCCGGGACAGGGGAGAGATACGCAGTATTTT CASSLAPVPGQGRDTQYF
TRBJ1-6 TRBV7-2 TRBD1 many TGTGCCAGCAGCTTAACCCGGACAGGAGGCGTCACCCTCCACTTT CASSLTRTGGVTLHF
TRBJ2-1 TRBV11-1 . many TGTGCCAGCAGCTTCACGCAGGGTTCCTACAATGAGCAGTTCTTC CASSFTQGSYNEQFF
TRBJ2-1 TRBV20-1 TRBD2 many TGCAGTGCTGACACTAGCGGGGGGGTTAATGAGCAGTTCTTC CSADTSGGVNEQFF
TRBJ2-2 TRBV4-1 . many TGCGCCAGCAGCCAAGCAGAGTTCCAAACCGGGGAGCTGTTTTTT CASSQAEFQTGELFF
TRBJ1-5 TRBV19 TRBD1 many TGTGCCAGTAGCTCAGACAGGGGAAATCAGCCCCAGCATTTT CASSSDRGNQPQHF
TRBJ2-5 TRBV5-1 TRBD2 many TGCGCCAGCAGCTTCAGCGGGGGGGACGAGACCCAGTACTTC CASSFSGGDETQYF
TRBJ1-2 TRBV10-3 . many TGTGCCATCAGATCGTTAGAGGGTCCCCAACTCACCTTC CAIRSLEGPQLTF
TRBJ1-2 TRBV29-1 . many TGCAGCGCACCTACAGGGCCTCCCTTC CSAPTGPPF
TRBJ2-7 TRBV6-1 TRBD2 many TGTGCCAGCAGGGGGGGGGTCTCCTACGAGCAGTACTTC CASRGGVSYEQYF
TRBJ2-3 TRBV7-8 . many TGTGCCAGCAGCTCGGCGTTAGGGGACAGCACAGATACGCAGTATTTT CASSSALGDSTDTQYF
TRBJ2-2 TRBV20-1 . many TGCAGTGCTAGAGAGGGTGGGAACACCGGGGAGCTGTTTTTT CSAREGGNTGELFF
TRBJ2-7 TRBV2 . many TGTGCCAGCAGAAATCCGCTGACTGCAGCCGAGCAGTACTTC CASRNPLTAAEQYF
TRBJ2-1 TRBV27 . large TGTGCCAGCAGTACCTACAATGAGCAGTTCTTC CASSTYNEQFF
TRBJ1-1 TRBV29-1 TRBD1 . TGCAGCGTTGTCCCGAATAGGGGGCTGAACACTGAAGCTTTCTTT CSVVPNRGLNTEAFF
TRBJ2-7 TRBV19 . many TGTGCCAGTAGTCCCGAGAGGCAATCCTACGAGCAGTACTTC CASSPERQSYEQYF
TRBJ2-5 TRBV6-6 . many TGTGCCAGCGGTGATCCATTTAACCAAGACACCCAGTACTTT CASGDPFNQDTQYF
TRBJ2-7 TRBV6-1 . many TGTGCCAGCACCACTTCGCTATGGGGAGACTACGAGCAGTACTTC CASTTSLWGDYEQYF
TRBJ2-1 TRBV6-2/TRBV6-3 . medium-sized TGTGCCAGCAGTCCTACAGGAATTCATCCGTTCTTC CASSPTGIHPFF
TRBJ2-7 TRBV14 TRBD1 once TGTGCCAGCAGTCCACGGTTCCGAGACAGGGGCGAGCAGTACTTC CASSPRFRDRGEQYF
TRBJ2-2 TRBV20-1 . many TGCAGTGCTAGAGTGGGGCCGGGCCGCGCGAACACCGGGGAGCTGTTTTTT CSARVGPGRANTGELFF
TRBJ1-6 TRBV29-1 TRBD1 medium-sized TGCAGCGCTATAACACAGGGGTGGGATAATTCACCCCTCCACTTT CSAITQGWDNSPLHF